This TCR beta chain originates from a study of T cell responses to AZD1222 COVID-19 vaccine. The CDR3 has 14 residues. J gave up 6 bases and V 3 bases, and 8 bases lay outside the gene matches. Germline V lookup: CDR1 SGHNT, CDR2 YYREEE (reference sequence). Remarks on this clone: What it recognizes is unknown.

Study-wide results and limits: Repertoire samples came only from after the peak T cell response.

Profiling relied on immunoSEQ multiplex PCR, and the TCRdb table lists in-frame clones only, not all of them. The data show about 97,000 clones, 85% to 90% seen once. The receptor was isolated from an adult in good health. Specimen: peripheral blood, collected on day 0 of AZD1222 vaccination. V is TRBV5-4 and J is TRBJ2-7, with 8 bases identical to TRBD1. CDR3 sequence: CASSWDGQGFEQYF. CDR3 nucleotides: TGTGCCAGCAGCTGGGACGGACAGGGTTTCGAGCAGTACTTC.